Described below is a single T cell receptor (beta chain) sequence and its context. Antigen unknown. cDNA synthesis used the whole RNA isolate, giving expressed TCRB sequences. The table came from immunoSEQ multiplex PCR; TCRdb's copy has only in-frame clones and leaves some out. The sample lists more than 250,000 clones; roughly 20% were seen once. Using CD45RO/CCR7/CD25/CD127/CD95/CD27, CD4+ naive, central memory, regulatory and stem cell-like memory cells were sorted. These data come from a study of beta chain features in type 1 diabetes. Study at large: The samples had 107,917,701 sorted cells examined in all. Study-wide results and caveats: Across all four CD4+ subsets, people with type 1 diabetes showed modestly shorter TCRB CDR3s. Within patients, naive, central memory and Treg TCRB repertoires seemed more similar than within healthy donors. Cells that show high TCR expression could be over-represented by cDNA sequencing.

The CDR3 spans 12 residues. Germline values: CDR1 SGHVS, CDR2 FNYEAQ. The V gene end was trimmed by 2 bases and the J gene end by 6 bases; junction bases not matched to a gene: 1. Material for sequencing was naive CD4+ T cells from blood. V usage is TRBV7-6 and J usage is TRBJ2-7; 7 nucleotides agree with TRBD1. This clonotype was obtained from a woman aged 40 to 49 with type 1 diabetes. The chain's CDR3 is CASSLTGAEQYF. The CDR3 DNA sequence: TGTGCCAGCAGCTTAACAGGGGCCGAGCAGTACTTC.